Listed below are T cell receptor beta chains from one sample, sequenced in a study of response to subunit inactivated influenza vaccine. TCRdb used MiXCR to reprocess the RT-PCR reads, holding one entry per CDR3 protein. The repertoire has just under 250,000 distinct CDR3 sequences, more than 9% of them found once; the top ten carry approximately 7.8%. Sequencing was performed on non-naive T cells sorted from PBMCs, taken 14 days before vaccination. The receptor set was obtained from a man aged 45 to 65 who received an inactivated influenza vaccine. Each CDR3 is given with its conserved first and last residue. The order of the fields is V gene, J gene, CDR3 protein.

v_gene: TRBV20-1; j_gene: TRBJ2-5; CDR3aa: CSARAPSETQYF
v_gene: TRBV5-1; j_gene: TRBJ2-4; CDR3aa: CASSSDTTGIQYF
v_gene: TRBV15; j_gene: TRBJ1-6; CDR3aa: CATSRTQGYSPLHF
v_gene: TRBV20-1; j_gene: TRBJ2-1; CDR3aa: CSAQRGVEQFF
v_gene: TRBV12-3/TRBV12-4; j_gene: TRBJ1-4; CDR3aa: CASRRSGTNEKLFF
v_gene: TRBV7-2; j_gene: TRBJ2-3; CDR3aa: CASTPGRRTDTQYF
v_gene: TRBV5-1; j_gene: TRBJ2-3; CDR3aa: CASSLGSAGGRTDTQYF
v_gene: TRBV12-3/TRBV12-4; j_gene: TRBJ1-2; CDR3aa: CASRPGTNYGYTF
v_gene: TRBV7-2; j_gene: TRBJ1-2; CDR3aa: CASSLVSDANYGYTF
v_gene: TRBV19; j_gene: TRBJ2-1; CDR3aa: CASSPPSGSTSYNEQFF
v_gene: TRBV12-3/TRBV12-4; j_gene: TRBJ1-1; CDR3aa: CASSSSVRDRGNTEAFF
v_gene: TRBV12-3/TRBV12-4; j_gene: TRBJ2-6; CDR3aa: CASSLGINFGANVLTF
v_gene: TRBV4-1; j_gene: TRBJ1-2; CDR3aa: CASSRTTGGNYGYTF
v_gene: TRBV5-5; j_gene: TRBJ1-1; CDR3aa: CASSNTENTEAFF
v_gene: TRBV3-1; j_gene: TRBJ2-1; CDR3aa: CASSRLAGNEQFF
v_gene: TRBV28; j_gene: TRBJ2-7; CDR3aa: CASSLLTPTGLINNEQYF
v_gene: TRBV6-1; j_gene: TRBJ1-6; CDR3aa: CASAGQGLNSPLHF
v_gene: TRBV7-8; j_gene: TRBJ2-1; CDR3aa: CASSQGQGRYNEQFF
v_gene: TRBV19; j_gene: TRBJ1-4; CDR3aa: CASRRTGDEKLFF
v_gene: TRBV6-2/TRBV6-3; j_gene: TRBJ1-5; CDR3aa: CASSYIGPAVIYSNQPQHF
v_gene: TRBV3-1; j_gene: TRBJ2-3; CDR3aa: CASSQYLEDTQYF
v_gene: TRBV20-1; j_gene: TRBJ2-4; CDR3aa: CSATGPRNIQYF
v_gene: TRBV6-2/TRBV6-3; j_gene: TRBJ1-1; CDR3aa: CASSYLRGLLNTEAFF
v_gene: TRBV7-2; j_gene: TRBJ2-2; CDR3aa: CASSYHAQNTGELFF
v_gene: TRBV7-2; j_gene: TRBJ2-7; CDR3aa: CASSLPGTSGTYEQYF
v_gene: TRBV29-1; j_gene: TRBJ2-1; CDR3aa: CSVSPRGTEQFF
v_gene: TRBV24-1; j_gene: TRBJ2-5; CDR3aa: CATPSGSGLRGETQYF
v_gene: TRBV29-1; j_gene: TRBJ1-2; CDR3aa: CSVQGLTGYTF
v_gene: TRBV6-2/TRBV6-3; j_gene: TRBJ2-7; CDR3aa: CASSYSSRYEQYF
v_gene: TRBV12-3/TRBV12-4; j_gene: TRBJ1-1; CDR3aa: CASSSSGFRGAFF
v_gene: TRBV7-2; j_gene: TRBJ1-5; CDR3aa: CASSLARGQIGQPQHF
v_gene: TRBV19; j_gene: TRBJ2-1; CDR3aa: CASSGLDSYNEQFF
v_gene: TRBV7-8; j_gene: TRBJ2-7; CDR3aa: CASSSTHRVASHEQYF
v_gene: TRBV20-1; j_gene: TRBJ2-2; CDR3aa: CSARPPGLELFF
v_gene: TRBV6-2/TRBV6-3; j_gene: TRBJ2-7; CDR3aa: CASKLAGGPYEQYF
v_gene: TRBV4-2; j_gene: TRBJ2-3; CDR3aa: CASSQRAGALDTQYF
v_gene: TRBV7-2; j_gene: TRBJ1-3; CDR3aa: CASSLSLGNTIYF
v_gene: TRBV4-3; j_gene: TRBJ2-7; CDR3aa: CASSQDLGTYEQYF
v_gene: TRBV7-2; j_gene: TRBJ2-1; CDR3aa: CASSLRGAAGEQFF
v_gene: TRBV4-3; j_gene: TRBJ2-2; CDR3aa: CASSRGLAGGVGELFF
v_gene: TRBV7-9; j_gene: TRBJ1-1; CDR3aa: CASSLDAGAGRGAFF
v_gene: TRBV30; j_gene: TRBJ2-1; CDR3aa: CAWSVGDYSYNEQFF
v_gene: TRBV28; j_gene: TRBJ2-5; CDR3aa: CASSFVGQQETQYF